These 28 T cell receptor beta chains were all obtained from the same sample, sequenced in a study of blood T cell repertoires in COVID-19. Measured with immunoSEQ multiplex PCR; TCRdb has only the in-frame clones, and not every one. The sample contains 290,000 or so clones, 85% to 90% of which appear only once. The sample was PBMCs or T cells enriched from blood (not recorded which). These receptors all stem from a woman between 18 and 29 years old with acute COVID-19.

The V gene is TRBV7-2, the J gene TRBJ1-4; D is perhaps TRBD1 (6 bases). The CDR3 consists of 15 residues. Germline V gene data show CDR1 as SGHTA and CDR2 as FQGNSA. Trimming removed 1 base from V and 6 bases from J, with 12 bases in between. CDR3: CASSLVSQGYEKLFF. The CDR3 DNA reads as TGTGCCAGCAGCTTAGTGTCACAGGGATATGAAAAACTGTTTTTT.

The chain couples TRBV9 to TRBJ2-7, with D possibly TRBD2 on 5 matching bases. V lost 3 bases and J lost 1, with 14 bases in between. Germline V lookup: CDR1 SGDLS, CDR2 YYNGEE. This CDR3 comprises 15 residues. CDR3 sequence reads: CASSEDGGNSYEQYF. CDR3 in DNA: TGTGCCAGCAGCGAAGACGGAGGCAATTCCTACGAGCAGTACTTC.

Turning to this clone: Other DNA sequences from this sample encode an identical CDR3 as well. The chain combines TRBV5-1 with TRBJ2-1, with TRBD1 matching 9 bases. This CDR3 spans 14 amino acids. Germline V CDR1 and CDR2: SGHRS, YFSETQ. Trimming took 7 bases from V and 6 from J; bases not matched to a gene: 8. The CDR3, as DNA: TGCGCCAGCTCCGTAGACAGGGGGGGCAATGAGCAGTTCTTC. It encodes CASSVDRGGNEQFF.

The chain recombines TRBV5-8 with TRBJ2-3; TRBD2 agrees at 13 bases. The CDR3 is made up of 19 amino acids. Per germline, CDR1 SGHTS and CDR2 YDEGEE. The ends lost 1 base at V and 2 bases at J; junction bases unmatched: 10. In DNA form, the CDR3 reads TGTGCCAGCAGCTTGCGACTAGCGGGAGGAGATTTCCCCACAGATACGCAGTATTTT. Protein product: CASSLRLAGGDFPTDTQYF.

The count of this clone is one. The gene calls are TRBV6-5 and TRBJ1-2; no definite D call. The CDR3 extends over 13 amino acids. Germline CDR1 MNHEY, CDR2 SVGAGI. V shed 4 bases and J shed 8 bases, with 14 bases lying between them. The chain's CDR3 is CASSSNMAVGYTF. As DNA, the CDR3 is TGTGCCAGCAGTTCAAACATGGCGGTCGGCTACACCTTC.

The sample holds many counts of this clone. The rearrangement links TRBV10-1 to TRBJ1-5, with unresolved D. Germline CDR1 reads WNHNN; CDR2 reads SYGVQD (reference sequence). This CDR3 spans 16 amino acids. V was trimmed by 2 bases and J by 9 bases, leaving 20 bases between them. The CDR3 nucleotides are TGCGCCAGCAGTGAGGATTGGGGTAGGGAGGCGATGCCCCAGCATTTT. As protein: CASSEDWGREAMPQHF.

The chain joins TRBV19 to TRBJ2-3; the D gene is possibly TRBD1 (6 bases). The length of the CDR3 is 16 residues. CDR1 is LNHDA and CDR2 is SQIVND in the germline V gene (reference sequence). V lost 1 base, J lost 0 bases, and 11 bases lay in between. CDR3 sequence: CASSIVPQGSTDTQYF. The CDR3 DNA sequence: TGTGCCAGTAGTATAGTCCCACAGGGAAGCACAGATACGCAGTATTTT.

The rearrangement uses TRBV29-1 and TRBJ2-3; D remains unclear. The V end lost 4 bases, the J end lost 2 bases, and 10 bases lay between the germline ends. Germline CDR1 SQVTM, CDR2 ANQGSEA. CDR3 length: 13 residues. The CDR3 sequence: CSVVLSYTDTQYF. For the CDR3, the DNA is TGCAGCGTTGTACTCTCCTACACAGATACGCAGTATTTT.

This clone was detected only once. The J gene is TRBJ1-4, the V gene TRBV10-3; D perhaps matches TRBD1 (5 bases). CDR1 ENHRY and CDR2 SYGVKD come from the germline V gene. The V gene lost 4 bases and the J gene lost 8 bases, with 11 bases spanning the gap. The CDR3 spans 13 residues. The CDR3 loop reads CAISVSGGEKLFF. The CDR3 nucleotides are TGTGCCATCAGTGTCTCCGGGGGAGAAAAACTGTTTTTT.

The V and J genes are TRBV14 and TRBJ2-3, with TRBD2 matching 11 bases. V was pared by 6 bases and J by 2 bases, with 10 bases of the junction left unmatched. The CDR3 is made up of 17 amino acids. Germline V CDR1 and CDR2: SGHDN, FVKESK. CDR3 region: CASSPRLAGFFTDTQYF. The DNA of the CDR3 is TGTGCCAGCAGTCCTCGACTAGCGGGATTCTTCACAGATACGCAGTATTTT. Full variable domain (remainder filled in from reference TRBV14 and TRBJ2-3): EAGVTQFPSHSVIEKGQTVTLRCDPISGHDNLYWYRRVMGKEIKFLLHFVKESKQDESGMPNNRFLAERTGGTYSTLKVQPAELEDSGVYFCASSPRLAGFFTDTQYFGPGTRLTVL.

This chain joins TRBV6-5 and TRBJ1-2; tentatively, D is TRBD1 (5 bases). CDR1 and CDR2 (germline): MNHEY, SVGAGI. Deletions cut 9 bases from V and 6 bases from J, with 20 bases between. This CDR3 region has 14 residues. Here the CDR3 reads CASRYGQGVHGYTF. The CDR3 bases are TGTGCCAGTCGGTATGGGCAGGGTGTACATGGCTACACCTTC.

This clone was seen once. This chain connects TRBV28 to TRBJ1-2, with D maybe TRBD1 (5 bases). Germline V gene sequence: CDR1 MDHEN, CDR2 SYDVKM. This CDR3 contains 13 residues. Trimming removed 3 bases at V and 10 bases at J, with 15 bases between. The CDR3 DNA is TGTGCCAGCAGTTTGAGGCAGGGTACTGACTACACCTTC. Its protein is CASSLRQGTDYTF.

The CDR3 is CASGRGAGGPANTGELFF. For the CDR3, the DNA is TGTGCCAGCGGACGAGGAGCGGGAGGGCCCGCGAACACCGGGGAGCTGTTTTTT. The V gene is TRBV11-3, the J gene TRBJ2-2; 10 bases map to TRBD2. The CDR3 contains 18 residues. With 8 bases clipped from V and 0 bases from J, the junction kept 12 bases outside the gene matches. The V gene's germline CDR1 is SGHNT and CDR2 YENEEA.

V usage is TRBV19 and J usage is TRBJ1-2; a possible D gene is TRBD1 (5 bases). V lost 7 bases, J lost 8 bases, and 14 bases lay in between. Germline V gene lookup returns CDR1 LNHDA and CDR2 SQIVND (reference sequence). The CDR3 covers 12 residues. The CDR3 nucleotides are TGTGCCAGTAAAAGGGGCACCCTCGGCTACACCTTC. Its protein product is CASKRGTLGYTF.

J is TRBJ1-2 and V is TRBV18, with a tentative D call TRBD1 (5 bases). This CDR3 spans 14 amino acids. V dropped 5 bases and J dropped 7 bases, with 17 bases sitting between them. The germline V gene has CDR1 KGHSH and CDR2 LQKENI. The CDR3 sequence: CASSSEGRVGGYTF. The CDR3, as DNA: TGTGCCAGCTCATCTGAAGGCAGGGTCGGTGGCTACACCTTC. The variable domain in full, completed from reference TRBV18 and TRBJ1-2, reads NAGVMQNPRHLVRRRGQEARLRCSPMKGHSHVYWYRQLPEEGLKFMVYLQKENIIDESGMPKERFSAEFPKEGPSILRIQQVVRGDSAAYFCASSSEGRVGGYTFGSGTRLTVV.

The chain couples TRBV7-9 to TRBJ1-2, with a tentative D call TRBD1 (5 bases). Germline V gives CDR1 SEHNR, CDR2 FQNEAQ (reference sequence). The CDR3 loop spans 12 amino acids. V gave up 4 bases and J gave up 6 bases, with 9 bases separating them. The CDR3 here is CASSWGPDGYTF. The CDR3 DNA is TGTGCCAGCAGCTGGGGCCCGGATGGCTACACCTTC.

The chain's CDR3 is CSVELGGGYEQYF. The CDR3 region has the DNA TGCAGCGTTGAACTGGGGGGAGGCTACGAGCAGTACTTC. The chain is built from TRBV29-1 and TRBJ2-7; possibly TRBD2 for D (6 bases). Germline CDR1 SQVTM, CDR2 ANQGSEA. Trimming removed 2 bases at V and 3 bases at J, with 11 bases between. CDR3 size: 13 residues.

The chain has TRBV7-3 and TRBJ1-1; no clear D gene. This CDR3 region has 14 residues. Trimming took off 4 bases at V and 3 bases at J, with 12 bases between the two ends. CDR1 and CDR2 (germline): SGHTA, FQGTGA. The CDR3 region has the DNA TGTGCCAGCAGCTCAGAGGGATTAGACACTGAAGCTTTCTTT. Protein product: CASSSEGLDTEAFF.

The CDR3 sequence is CASSYGGNELFF. CDR3 coding DNA: TGTGCCAGCAGTTACGGCGGGAACGAGCTGTTTTTT. The chain combines TRBV6-5 with TRBJ2-2, with a tentative D call TRBD2 (6 bases). This CDR3 is 12 amino acids long. Germline-derived CDR1 and CDR2 are MNHEY and SVGAGI. V was clipped by 2 bases and J by 11 bases, with 9 bases between them.

The chain employs TRBV28 and TRBJ2-6; tentative D call: TRBD2 (5 bases). There are 15 residues in the CDR3. V was cut by 2 bases and J by 2 bases, with 7 bases left in between. Germline lookup yields CDR1 MDHEN and CDR2 SYDVKM. CDR3 sequence: CASSLKRAGANVLTF. The CDR3 DNA reads as TGTGCCAGCAGTTTAAAGAGGGCTGGGGCCAACGTCCTGACTTTC.

The chain links TRBV28 to TRBJ2-3, with D uncertain. The V gene's germline CDR1 is MDHEN and CDR2 SYDVKM. The V end was cut by 8 bases, the J end by 6 bases, with 15 bases between. The CDR3 is 13 amino acids. The CDR3 coding sequence is TGTGCCAGCGCCCTCCCTTGGCCCGATACGCAGTATTTT. This encodes CASALPWPDTQYF.

The chain joins TRBV28 to TRBJ2-3, with TRBD1 matching 9 bases. CDR1 is MDHEN and CDR2 is SYDVKM in the germline V gene. V trimming: 4 bases; J trimming: 2 bases; junction bases outside the gene matches: 10. This CDR3 has 17 residues. CDR3 nucleotide sequence: TGTGCCAGCAGTTCCCCACAGGGGGCCCTAACCACAGATACGCAGTATTTT. Translating it yields CASSSPQGALTTDTQYF.

The count of this clone is one. The chain combines TRBV19 with TRBJ1-5, with a weak D call TRBD1 (6 bases). Germline V gives CDR1 LNHDA, CDR2 SQIVND (reference sequence). This CDR3 spans 13 amino acids. Trimming pared 4 bases from V and 7 bases from J, leaving 11 bases between. CDR3 amino acids: CASSKYRDQPQHF. Here the CDR3 DNA reads TGTGCCAGTAGTAAGTACAGGGACCAGCCCCAGCATTTT.

The chain links TRBV14 to TRBJ2-1, with TRBD2 matching over 13 bases. V lost 6 bases, J lost 6 bases, and 5 bases stayed unmatched. CDR1 and CDR2 from the germline V gene are SGHDN and FVKESK. The CDR3 has 15 residues. CDR3 sequence reads: CASRPGLAGINEQFF. DNA for the CDR3: TGTGCCAGCAGACCGGGACTAGCGGGGATCAATGAGCAGTTCTTC.

The gene calls are TRBV3-1 (or the pseudogene TRBV3-2) and TRBJ2-5; 8 nucleotides agree with TRBD1. Trimming removed 2 bases from V and 5 bases from J; junction bases left unmatched: 1. This CDR3 is 13 amino acids long. Germline V CDR1 and CDR2: LGHDT, YNNKEL (reference sequence). The CDR3 reads CASSQRQGETQYF. CDR3 nucleotide sequence: TGTGCCAGCAGCCAACGACAGGGGGAGACCCAGTACTTC.

The chain uses TRBV5-6 and TRBJ2-1; weak D call: TRBD1 (6 bases). The germline V gene encodes CDR1 SGHDT and CDR2 YYEEEE. The CDR3 extends over 16 amino acids. The V end was cut by 3 bases, the J end by 0 bases, with 13 bases between. The CDR3 sequence is CASSSQGESSYNEQFF. DNA for the CDR3: TGTGCCAGCAGCTCACAGGGCGAGAGCTCCTACAATGAGCAGTTCTTC.

J is TRBJ1-2 and V is TRBV7-9; D possibly corresponds to TRBD1 (5 bases). CDR3 length: 15 residues. V lost 3 bases and J 6 bases, leaving 17 bases between the germline ends. CDR1 and CDR2 from the germline V gene are SEHNR and FQNEAQ (reference sequence). The CDR3 nucleotides read TGTGCCAGCAGCTTGTATCAGGGTTCGGAGAATGGCTACACCTTC. Its protein product is CASSLYQGSENGYTF.

A single count supports this clone. This chain connects TRBV19 to TRBJ2-1; 14 nucleotides match TRBD2. V gave up 7 bases and J gave up 2 bases; unmatched junction bases: 13. The germline V gene has CDR1 LNHDA and CDR2 SQIVND (reference sequence). This CDR3 region has 19 residues. The CDR3 sequence: CASTTPGTSGRVTYNEQFF. The CDR3 nucleotides read TGTGCCAGTACCACTCCCGGGACTAGCGGGAGAGTCACCTACAATGAGCAGTTCTTC.